Presented here are 15 T cell receptor beta chains from one specimen sequenced in a study of cytomegalovirus exposure and HLA in healthy donors. Use of 60 Vbeta and 13 Jbeta primers characterized the PCR. Assay used: immunoSEQ multiplex PCR; TCRdb lists only in-frame clones, some missing. The sample shows tens of thousands of clones, roughly three quarters of them seen only once. The sample was PBMCs. These receptors came from a man between 25 and 39 years old in good health and CMV-seronegative.

The gene calls are TRBV5-6 and TRBJ1-4; maybe TRBD1 (6 bases). CDR3 size: 18 residues. Germline V CDR1 and CDR2: SGHDT, YYEEEE. With 2 bases removed from V and 5 bases from J, the gap between germline ends came to 22 bases. CDR3 sequence (DNA): TGTGCCAGCAGCTTCTGGACAGCCGGGGTTAAACTAAATGAAAAACTGTTTTTT. Protein product: CASSFWTAGVKLNEKLFF. Supplemented by reference TRBV5-6 and TRBJ1-4, the full variable domain reads DAGVTQSPTHLIKTRGQQVTLRCSPKSGHDTVSWYQQALGQGPQFIFQYYEEEERQRGNFPDRFSGHQFPNYSSELNVNALLLGDSALYLCASSFWTAGVKLNEKLFFGSGTQLSVL.

This chain links TRBV7-2 with TRBJ2-4; tentative D call: TRBD1 (5 bases). The V gene's germline CDR1 is SGHTA and CDR2 FQGNSA. This CDR3 has 16 amino acids. The ends were cut back, 1 base at V and 7 bases at J, with 17 bases in the middle. The CDR3, as DNA: TGTGCCAGCAGCTTAGGGGCTAGGGGCTTAGGGAACATTCAGTACTTC. It yields the protein CASSLGARGLGNIQYF.

The rearrangement uses TRBV10-3 and TRBJ1-2; 9 bases align to TRBD1. The CDR3 length is 15 residues. V trimming: 2 bases; J trimming: 4 bases; junction bases outside the gene matches: 5. Germline loops: CDR1 ENHRY, CDR2 SYGVKD. The CDR3 loop reads CAISERDRVFYGYTF. The DNA for the CDR3 is TGTGCCATCAGTGAGCGGGACAGGGTCTTCTATGGCTACACCTTC.

This clone was detected only a few times. Other DNA sequences in the same sample also yield this CDR3. The V and J genes are TRBV6-5 and TRBJ1-1; 7 nucleotides line up with TRBD1. The CDR3 is 14 residues long. Trimming at V came to 4 bases and at J to 2 bases, leaving 4 bases not matched to a gene. Germline CDR1 and CDR2: MNHEY and SVGAGI. CDR3 sequence (DNA): TGTGCCAGCAGTTCGAGGACAGGCAACACTGAAGCTTTCTTT. This gives the protein CASSSRTGNTEAFF.

V is TRBV28 and J is TRBJ1-5; 8 positions agree with TRBD1. In germline, CDR1 is MDHEN, CDR2 SYDVKM. Trimming took 6 bases from V and 2 from J; bases not matched to a gene: 12. The CDR3 runs 17 residues. The DNA of the CDR3 is TGTGCCAGCAGGTTTACAGGGGGTGGATTACGCAATCAGCCCCAGCATTTT. Translation: CASRFTGGGLRNQPQHF.

The V and J genes are TRBV9 and TRBJ1-3, with unresolved D. Germline V gene lookup returns CDR1 SGDLS and CDR2 YYNGEE. Between the trimmed V and J ends, which lost 0 bases and 0 bases, there was a span of 10 bases. The CDR3 length is 16 residues. The CDR3 DNA is TGTGCCAGCAGCGTAGCTTCGGGTAGCTCTGGAAACACCATATATTTT. Residues: CASSVASGSSGNTIYF.

This chain uses TRBV28 with TRBJ2-2, with D perhaps matching TRBD2 (6 bases). Deletions cut 3 bases from V and 4 bases from J, with 18 bases between. This CDR3 has 17 amino acids. Germline loops: CDR1 MDHEN, CDR2 SYDVKM. This CDR3 reads CASSFGTGTFVTGELFF. As DNA, the CDR3 is TGTGCCAGCAGTTTCGGGACTGGGACGTTTGTCACCGGGGAGCTGTTTTTT.

The V and J genes are TRBV6-6 and TRBJ1-2; 9 bases map to TRBD1. This CDR3 comprises 13 residues. The V gene's germline CDR1 is MNHNY and CDR2 SVGAGI (reference sequence). The ends lost 2 bases at V and 11 bases at J; junction bases unmatched: 6. CDR3 loop: CASSYPGQGLYTF. In nucleotides, the CDR3 is TGTGCCAGCAGTTACCCGGGACAGGGTTTATACACCTTC.

The gene calls are TRBV7-2 and TRBJ2-5, with 9 bases aligning to TRBD1. This CDR3 is 18 amino acids long. V lost 5 bases and J lost 8; bases outside the gene matches: 21. Per germline, CDR1 SGHTA and CDR2 FQGNSA. The CDR3 sequence: CASSPLMETGGGWVTQYF. CDR3 DNA sequence: TGTGCCAGCAGCCCCCTTATGGAGACAGGGGGAGGGTGGGTAACCCAGTACTTC.

The chain is built from TRBV6-1 and TRBJ1-5; D is possibly TRBD1 (6 bases). The CDR3 runs to 14 residues. Germline CDR1 MNHNS, CDR2 SASEGT. Trimming left V 6 bases short and J 4 bases short, with 13 bases between. The CDR3 spells CASSPQGRNQPQHF. CDR3 DNA sequence: TGTGCCAGCAGCCCACAGGGAAGGAATCAGCCCCAGCATTTT.

The rearrangement uses TRBV7-2 and TRBJ1-2; 8 bases agree with TRBD1. The CDR3 extends over 14 amino acids. The V gene's germline CDR1 is SGHTA and CDR2 FQGNSA. The trim removed 1 base at V and 6 bases at J, leaving 4 bases unmatched. The CDR3 DNA follows: TGTGCCAGCAGCTTAGACGGACAGGGTGATGGCTACACCTTC. This encodes CASSLDGQGDGYTF.

This clone was seen a single time. This chain joins TRBV7-2 and TRBJ2-4; 8 bases line up with TRBD2. J gave up 0 bases and V 2 bases, and 6 bases lay outside the gene matches. The CDR3 length is 17 residues. From germline, CDR1 is SGHTA and CDR2 FQGNSA. The CDR3: CASSLRKRGLAKNIQYF. As DNA, the CDR3 is TGTGCCAGCAGCTTAAGAAAGCGGGGGTTAGCCAAAAACATTCAGTACTTC.

V and J are TRBV7-6 and TRBJ1-2, with D unresolved. CDR3 length: 14 residues. From germline, CDR1 is SGHVS and CDR2 FNYEAQ. V lost 5 bases and J 1 base, leaving 11 bases between the germline ends. The CDR3 bases are TGTGCCAGCAGCCCGAGCACAGATAACTATGGCTACACCTTC. This gives the protein CASSPSTDNYGYTF.

The chain uses TRBV14 and TRBJ1-1; tentative D call: TRBD1 (6 bases). The germline CDR1 and CDR2 sequences are SGHDN and FVKESK. This CDR3 has 15 amino acids. Trimming stripped 0 bases from V and 10 bases from J, with 18 bases between. The CDR3 nucleotides are TGTGCCAGCAGCCAAGATGAGCAATTCAGGGGACGAGCTTTCTTT. Protein product: CASSQDEQFRGRAFF. Complete variable domain (other parts from reference TRBV14 and TRBJ1-1): EAGVTQFPSHSVIEKGQTVTLRCDPISGHDNLYWYRRVMGKEIKFLLHFVKESKQDESGMPNNRFLAERTGGTYSTLKVQPAELEDSGVYFCASSQDEQFRGRAFFGQGTRLTVV.

The rearrangement uses TRBV5-6 and TRBJ2-7; D not certain. V was cut by 5 bases and J by 2 bases, with 14 bases left in between. The germline CDR1 and CDR2 sequences are SGHDT and YYEEEE. The CDR3 sequence is 14 residues long. CDR3 amino acids: CASSDKPEPYEQYF. The CDR3 DNA reads TGTGCCAGCAGTGATAAACCGGAGCCCTACGAGCAGTACTTC.